The clone carrying this T cell receptor (beta chain) was observed at least ten times. Its antigen remains unidentified. TCR beta CDR3 sequences were amplified from RNA transcripts. HTBI primers were employed in a first-round RT-PCR of the TCR CDR3. TCRdb passed the multiplex PCR reads through MiXCR, listing each CDR3 protein once. The sample has around 300,000 distinct CDR3 sequences, roughly an eighth seen once. This sample was taken from a study of T cells in Graves' hyperthyroidism and ophthalmopathy. Whole-study context: Upon initial diagnosis and before any treatment, peripheral blood was collected.

The V end was cut by 3 bases, the J end by 1 base, with 8 bases between. The CDR3 has 14 amino acids. Germline loops: CDR1 KGHDR, CDR2 SFDVKD. Study-wide findings and caveats: Progression to ophthalmopathy was predicted a median of 6.5 months early. A model built on 13 V-J features separated ophthalmopathy from stable hyperthyroidism.

A roughly 9.3 ml volume of fresh peripheral blood provided the PBMCs. This chain joins TRBV24-1 and TRBJ1-2; D gene unclear. The sample consisted of blood. The clonotype originates from a woman aged 40 to 55 with Graves' hyperthyroidism. CDR3 DNA: TGTGCCACCAGTGATCCCGGGGATAACTATGGCTACACCTTC. It translates to CATSDPGDNYGYTF.